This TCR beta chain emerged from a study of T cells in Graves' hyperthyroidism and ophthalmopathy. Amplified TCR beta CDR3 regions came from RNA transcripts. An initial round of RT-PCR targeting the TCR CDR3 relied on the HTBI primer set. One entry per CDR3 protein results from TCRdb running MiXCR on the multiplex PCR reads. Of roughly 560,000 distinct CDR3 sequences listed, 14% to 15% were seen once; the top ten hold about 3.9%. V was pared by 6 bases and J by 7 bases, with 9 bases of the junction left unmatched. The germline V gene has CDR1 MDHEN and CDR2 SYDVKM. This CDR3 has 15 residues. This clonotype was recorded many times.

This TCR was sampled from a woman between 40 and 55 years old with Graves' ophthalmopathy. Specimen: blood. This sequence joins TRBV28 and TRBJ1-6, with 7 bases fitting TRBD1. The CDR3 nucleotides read TGTGCCAGCAGGCCGCGGGACAGACTCAATTCACCCCTCCACTTT. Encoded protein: CASRPRDRLNSPLHF.